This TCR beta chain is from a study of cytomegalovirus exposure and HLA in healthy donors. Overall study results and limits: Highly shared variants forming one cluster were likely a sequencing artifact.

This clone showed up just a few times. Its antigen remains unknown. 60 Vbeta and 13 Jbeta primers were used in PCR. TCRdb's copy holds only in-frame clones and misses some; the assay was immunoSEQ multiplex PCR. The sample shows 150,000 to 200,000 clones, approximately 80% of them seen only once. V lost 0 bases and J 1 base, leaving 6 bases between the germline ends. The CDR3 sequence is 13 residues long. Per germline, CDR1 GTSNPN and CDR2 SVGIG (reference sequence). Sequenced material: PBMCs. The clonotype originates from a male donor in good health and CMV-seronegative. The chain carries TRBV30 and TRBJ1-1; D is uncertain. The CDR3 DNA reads TGTGCCTGGAGTGTCCGGGAGAACACTGAAGCTTTCTTT. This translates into CAWSVRENTEAFF.